The 12 T cell receptor beta chains below come from one sample, sequenced in a study of CD8 T cells in ankylosing spondylitis. TCRdb reprocessed the 5' RACE reads with MiXCR, giving one entry per CDR3 protein. The data hold 340,000 or so distinct CDR3 sequences, with over 12% observed a single time. Sequencing was carried out using blood, either unsorted or a sorted T cell fraction (not recorded which). The receptors were gathered from a male donor with ankylosing spondylitis or in good health (not recorded which).

V gene TRBV27 combines with J gene TRBJ2-5; D is ambiguous. The CDR3 loop spans 13 amino acids. Germline CDR1 MNHEY, CDR2 SMNVEV (reference sequence). V was trimmed by 4 bases and J by 0 bases, leaving 6 bases between them. The CDR3, as DNA: TGTGCCAGCAGTTCGGCGAACCAAGAGACCCAGTACTTC. It is translated as CASSSANQETQYF.

The sample holds a few counts of this clonotype. This sequence joins TRBV6-2 or TRBV6-3 and TRBJ2-2, with D tentatively TRBD2 (5 bases). V was trimmed by 6 bases and J by 0 bases, leaving 14 bases between them. In germline, CDR1 is MNHEY, CDR2 SVGEGT. The CDR3 runs 16 residues. Written as DNA, the CDR3 is TGTGCCAGCAGCCGCGGGTCCCCCGCGAACACCGGGGAGCTGTTTTTT. Translation gives CASSRGSPANTGELFF.

This clonotype was observed a handful of times. The gene calls are TRBV24-1 and TRBJ2-3; no clear D gene. CDR3 size: 11 residues. Deletions cut 3 bases from V and 6 bases from J, with 3 bases between. CDR1 and CDR2 from the germline V gene are KGHDR and SFDVKD. The CDR3 coding sequence is TGTGCCACCAGTGATACCGATACGCAGTATTTT. Translated, it gives CATSDTDTQYF.

This clonotype appeared many times. The rearrangement joins TRBV5-5 to TRBJ2-1, with D unclear. CDR3 length: 15 amino acids. Looked up from germline, CDR1 is SGHKS and CDR2 is YYEKEE (reference sequence). With 1 base removed from V and 8 bases from J, the gap between germline ends came to 16 bases. The CDR3 sequence is CASSLQALISDEQFF. The CDR3 DNA follows: TGTGCCAGCAGCTTGCAGGCGCTCATATCCGATGAGCAGTTCTTC.

The table lists this clonotype with a few counts. This chain uses TRBV20-1 with TRBJ2-3, with D uncertain. V gave up 1 base and J gave up 0 bases, with 8 bases separating them. This CDR3 is built from 14 residues. CDR1 is DFQATT, CDR2 SNEGSKA, per germline (reference sequence). CDR3 residues: CSARGVTSTDTQYF. The DNA of the CDR3 is TGCAGTGCTAGAGGTGTAACTAGCACAGATACGCAGTATTTT.

This clonotype was observed a few times. The V gene is TRBV7-9, the J gene TRBJ2-5, with D uncertain. Looked up from germline, CDR1 is SEHNR and CDR2 is FQNEAQ (reference sequence). The CDR3 covers 14 residues. Deletions cut 2 bases from V and 1 base from J, with 8 bases between. The CDR3 region has the DNA TGTGCCAGCAGCTTAAGAGGTACCCAAGAGACCCAGTACTTC. It is translated as CASSLRGTQETQYF.

The chain uses TRBV6-1 and TRBJ2-2; 8 positions agree with TRBD1. Germline V gene data show CDR1 as MNHNS and CDR2 as SASEGT. CDR3 length: 15 residues. With V trimmed by 8 bases and J by 5 bases, 10 bases remained unmatched. The CDR3 reads CASLARTGLTGELFF. Written as DNA, the CDR3 is TGTGCCAGCCTTGCTAGGACAGGGTTAACCGGGGAGCTGTTTTTT.

This clonotype was counted at least ten times. This sequence joins TRBV5-1 and TRBJ2-1; 8 positions agree with TRBD1. The CDR3 has 15 residues. Germline V gene lookup returns CDR1 SGHRS and CDR2 YFSETQ. The V and J ends lost 0 bases and 2 bases, in that order; junction bases with no gene match: 1. The CDR3 reads CASSLGTGPYNEQFF. The CDR3, as DNA: TGCGCCAGCAGCTTGGGGACAGGGCCCTACAATGAGCAGTTCTTC.

This clonotype has more than one count but fewer than ten. DNA of the CDR3: TGCAGCGTTGAGACGGGACTACAGAACAATGAGCAGTTCTTC. Translating gives CSVETGLQNNEQFF. The chain is built from TRBV29-1 and TRBJ2-1, with TRBD2 matching over 7 bases. The CDR3 contains 14 residues. The germline CDR1 and CDR2 sequences are SQVTM and ANQGSEA. J was trimmed by 5 bases and V by 3 bases; bases with no gene match: 7.

This clonotype showed up just a few times. The chain combines TRBV9 with TRBJ2-2; 11 nucleotides line up with TRBD1. The V gene end was trimmed by 4 bases and the J gene end by 6 bases; junction bases not matched to a gene: 8. Germline CDR1 reads SGDLS; CDR2 reads YYNGEE. CDR3 length: 16 amino acids. The CDR3 region is CASSPRRTGGPGELFF. CDR3 DNA sequence: TGTGCCAGCAGCCCCCGTCGGACAGGGGGCCCCGGGGAGCTGTTTTTT.

This clonotype was counted only a few times. The chain joins TRBV10-3 to TRBJ2-2, with D unresolved. The germline V gene encodes CDR1 ENHRY and CDR2 SYGVKD. Trimming removed 8 bases at V and 6 bases at J, with 7 bases between. CDR3 size: 11 residues. The CDR3 sequence is CAISGAGELFF. The DNA of the CDR3 is TGTGCCATCTCCGGAGCCGGGGAGCTGTTTTTT.

This clonotype was found a few times. V usage is TRBV6-1 and J usage is TRBJ1-1; 8 nucleotides match TRBD1. Germline CDR1 reads MNHNS; CDR2 reads SASEGT. The V gene end was trimmed by 5 bases and the J gene end by 1 base; junction bases not matched to a gene: 3. This CDR3 region has 14 residues. The CDR3 loop reads CASSRGTGNTEAFF. CDR3 sequence (DNA): TGTGCCAGCAGTCGAGGGACAGGGAACACTGAAGCTTTCTTT.